This is a list of T cell receptor beta chains from one sample in a study of cytomegalovirus exposure and HLA in healthy donors. Generated by immunoSEQ multiplex PCR, the TCRdb table keeps only in-frame clones and is missing some. The sample includes approximately 140,000 clones, roughly 69% seen only once; the top ten take approximately 2.9%. Sequencing input: PBMCs. These receptors came from a human donor in good health. CDR3s include the opening cysteine and the closing phenylalanine or tryptophan. The D gene is left open where the match is weak. Part of the rows lack a size; the others show once, few, many or a class for expanded clones.

d_call | j_call | v_call | clone_size | cdr3_aa | cdr3_nt
TRBD2 | TRBJ2-1 | TRBV5-4 | NA | CASSPDPLGAGGSNEQFF | TGTGCCAGCAGCCCGGACCCCCTCGGGGCGGGAGGGAGTAATGAGCAGTTCTTC
NA | TRBJ2-7 | TRBV4-3 | NA | CASSQDKVQVYEQYF | TGCGCCAGCAGCCAAGATAAGGTACAGGTATACGAGCAGTACTTC
TRBD2 | TRBJ2-7 | TRBV5-6 | NA | CASSFWTSGGYEQYF | TGTGCCAGCAGCTTCTGGACTAGCGGGGGTTACGAGCAGTACTTC
NA | TRBJ2-5 | TRBV9 | NA | CASTQGGSPVEETQYF | TGTGCCAGCACCCAAGGAGGTAGCCCAGTTGAAGAGACCCAGTACTTC
TRBD1 | TRBJ1-1 | TRBV29-1 | NA | CSVGRDRVNTEAFF | TGCAGCGTTGGCCGGGACAGGGTGAACACTGAAGCTTTCTTT
NA | TRBJ1-2 | TRBV12-5 | NA | CASGPGRGRNDYGYTF | TGTGCTAGTGGTCCGGGGCGGGGCAGAAACGACTATGGCTACACCTTC
NA | TRBJ2-3 | TRBV4-2 | NA | CASSPTTIGTDTQYF | TGTGCCAGCAGCCCCACTACTATCGGGACAGATACGCAGTATTTT
TRBD2 | TRBJ2-1 | TRBV6-1 | NA | CASSELAGGVPPYNEQFF | TGTGCCAGCAGCGAACTAGCGGGGGGGGTCCCCCCATACAATGAGCAGTTCTTC
NA | TRBJ2-7 | TRBV9 | NA | CASSVDVESSYEQYF | TGTGCCAGCAGCGTAGATGTAGAGAGCTCCTACGAGCAGTACTTC
TRBD2 | TRBJ2-5 | TRBV23-1 | NA | CASSPSGTSYERETQYF | TGCGCCAGCAGTCCCTCCGGGACTAGCTATGAACGAGAGACCCAGTACTTC
TRBD2 | TRBJ2-7 | TRBV19 | NA | CASSALAGGLSEQYF | TGTGCCAGTAGTGCTTTAGCGGGAGGACTGAGCGAGCAGTACTTC
TRBD2 | TRBJ2-2 | TRBV4-3 | NA | CASSLEMGLAGTNTGELFF | TGCGCCAGCAGCCTGGAAATGGGACTAGCGGGAACGAACACCGGGGAGCTGTTTTTT
NA | TRBJ2-7 | TRBV6-1 | NA | CASSVAGHSYEQYF | TGTGCCAGCAGTGTTGCGGGGCACTCCTACGAGCAGTACTTC
TRBD1 | TRBJ1-2 | TRBV15 | NA | CATSRNTGGSGYTF | TGTGCCACCAGCAGGAACACAGGGGGCTCTGGCTACACCTTC
TRBD1 | TRBJ1-3 | TRBV5-1 | NA | CASSLEGAGGNTIYF | TGCGCCAGCAGTTTGGAGGGGGCCGGTGGAAACACCATATATTTT
TRBD1 | TRBJ2-1 | TRBV28 | NA | CASSGTGNLYNEQFF | TGTGCCAGCAGTGGGACAGGGAATCTATACAATGAGCAGTTCTTC
NA | TRBJ2-4 | TRBV4-3 | NA | CASSQDPSPGKNIQYF | TGCGCCAGCAGCCAAGATCCCTCCCCGGGCAAAAACATTCAGTACTTC
TRBD2 | TRBJ2-1 | TRBV18 | few | CASSPSGSSYNEQFF | TGTGCCAGCTCACCAAGCGGGAGCTCCTACAATGAGCAGTTCTTC
NA | TRBJ2-7 | TRBV6-6 | NA | CASRGVYYEQYF | TGTGCCAGCCGGGGAGTATACTACGAGCAGTACTTC
TRBD2 | TRBJ2-3 | TRBV19 | NA | CASGFRRGSTDTQYF | TGTGCCAGCGGGTTTAGGCGGGGGAGCACAGATACGCAGTATTTT
NA | TRBJ2-7 | TRBV7-9 | medium-sized | CASSLPLAGTYEQYF | TGTGCCAGCAGCCTCCCGTTAGCTGGCACCTACGAGCAGTACTTC
TRBD2 | TRBJ2-2 | TRBV5-6 | NA | CASSLIGRLAGEAGELFF | TGTGCCAGCAGCTTGATTGGCCGACTAGCGGGAGAGGCCGGGGAGCTGTTTTTT
TRBD2 | TRBJ2-7 | TRBV9 | NA | CASSGAGGTYEQYF | TGTGCCAGCAGCGGAGCGGGAGGGACCTACGAGCAGTACTTC
NA | TRBJ2-7 | TRBV7-9 | NA | CASSPQTGRISYEQYF | TGTGCCAGCAGCCCCCAGACAGGTCGCATCTCCTACGAGCAGTACTTC
TRBD2 | TRBJ2-7 | TRBV4-2 | NA | CASSQGGLGTYEQYF | TGTGCCAGCAGCCAAGGAGGACTAGGGACCTACGAGCAGTACTTC
TRBD2 | TRBJ2-1 | TRBV4-2 | few | CASSHETSGTTGEQFF | TGTGCCAGCAGCCACGAGACTAGCGGGACGACTGGTGAGCAGTTCTTC
TRBD1 | TRBJ1-2 | TRBV9 | NA | CASSVATGALGYTF | TGTGCCAGCAGCGTAGCTACAGGGGCGCTCGGCTACACCTTC
NA | TRBJ1-1 | TRBV6-6 | few | CASSWRTDSEAFF | TGTGCCAGCAGTTGGCGGACAGACTCTGAAGCTTTCTTT
NA | TRBJ2-6 | TRBV11-2 | few | CASSLGAPGANVLTF | TGTGCCAGCAGCTTAGGAGCCCCTGGGGCCAACGTCCTGACTTTC
NA | TRBJ1-5 | TRBV2 | NA | CASSPQGNNQPQHF | TGTGCCAGCAGTCCCCAGGGAAACAATCAGCCCCAGCATTTT
NA | TRBJ1-1 | TRBV18 | NA | CASSRKEGNTEAFF | TGTGCCAGCTCACGGAAAGAGGGGAACACTGAAGCTTTCTTT
TRBD2 | TRBJ2-7 | TRBV4-2 | NA | CASSLRLAGGIQVSYEQYF | TGTGCCAGCAGCTTGCGACTAGCGGGAGGGATACAGGTGTCGTACGAGCAGTACTTC
TRBD1 | TRBJ2-7 | TRBV5-1 | NA | CASSRDRAYEQYF | TGTGCCAGCAGCCGCGACAGGGCCTACGAGCAGTACTTC
TRBD2 | TRBJ2-1 | TRBV28 | NA | CASSSSLAGGGNEQFF | TGTGCCAGCAGTTCAAGTCTAGCGGGAGGGGGGAATGAGCAGTTCTTC
TRBD1 | TRBJ2-4 | TRBV19 | NA | CASSIDPQGLAKNIQYF | TGTGCCAGTAGTATAGATCCACAGGGGCTAGCCAAAAACATTCAGTACTTC
NA | TRBJ1-1 | TRBV29-1 | few | CSASQSTGLGTEAFF | TGCAGCGCTTCTCAGTCCACGGGATTGGGCACTGAAGCTTTCTTT
TRBD1 | TRBJ1-3 | TRBV5-6 | NA | CASTLRGPSGNTIYF | TGTGCCAGCACGTTAAGGGGGCCCTCTGGAAACACCATATATTTT
NA | TRBJ2-1 | TRBV7-9 | NA | CASSRLVGNEQFF | TGTGCCAGCAGCCGACTAGTCGGCAATGAGCAGTTCTTC
NA | TRBJ2-3 | TRBV6-1 | NA | CASSEYGARDTQYF | TGTGCCAGCAGTGAATATGGGGCGCGAGATACGCAGTATTTT
NA | TRBJ2-3 | TRBV27 | NA | CASSGKSTDTQYF | TGTGCCAGCAGTGGCAAAAGCACAGATACGCAGTATTTT
NA | TRBJ2-4 | TRBV13 | few | CASSSGLPGAKNIQYF | TGTGCCAGCAGCTCGGGACTCCCAGGGGCCAAAAACATTCAGTACTTC
TRBD1 | TRBJ1-3 | TRBV16 | NA | CASSQPRDRGGNTIYF | TGTGCCAGCAGCCAACCCCGGGACAGGGGAGGAAACACCATATATTTT
NA | TRBJ2-7 | TRBV4-1 | NA | CASSPPRVPYEQYF | TGCGCCAGCAGCCCTCCCCGGGTCCCCTACGAGCAGTACTTC
TRBD1 | TRBJ1-5 | TRBV2 | few | CASSEDRGSQPQHF | TGTGCCAGCAGTGAAGACAGGGGGAGTCAGCCCCAGCATTTT
TRBD1 | TRBJ1-2 | TRBV6-5 | NA | CASRQTGGGYGYTF | TGTGCCAGCAGGCAGACAGGGGGCGGCTATGGCTACACCTTC
TRBD1 | TRBJ1-2 | TRBV6-1 | NA | CASSGGGGADGYTF | TGTGCCAGCAGTGGTGGAGGGGGCGCGGATGGCTACACCTTC
TRBD2 | TRBJ2-5 | TRBV7-9 | few | CSSSLLGASGGPGETQYF | TGTTCCAGCAGCTTATTGGGGGCTAGCGGGGGCCCCGGGGAGACCCAGTACTTC
TRBD2 | TRBJ2-7 | TRBV11-2 | NA | CASSPVGRRGPYEQYF | TGTGCCAGCAGCCCAGTCGGGAGGAGAGGACCCTACGAGCAGTACTTC
NA | TRBJ1-4 | TRBV9 | few | CASSGQKGRQEKLFF | TGTGCCAGCAGCGGACAGAAAGGCAGGCAGGAAAAACTGTTTTTT
NA | TRBJ2-7 | TRBV4-3 | NA | CASSQGAGGYEQYF | TGCGCCAGCAGCCAAGGGGCCGGAGGGTACGAGCAGTACTTC
TRBD1 | TRBJ1-2 | TRBV11-1 | NA | CASSPPGTANYGYTF | TGTGCCAGCAGCCCCCCCGGGACAGCTAACTATGGCTACACCTTC
TRBD1 | TRBJ2-7 | TRBV5-4 | NA | CASSLTRQGASEQYF | TGTGCCAGCAGCTTAACCCGACAGGGGGCCAGCGAGCAGTACTTC